A selection of T cell receptor beta chains follows, all from one sample in a study of blood T cell repertoires in COVID-19. The protocol was immunoSEQ multiplex PCR, while the TCRdb copy is restricted to in-frame clones and leaves out a portion. The table includes 250,000 to 300,000 clones, roughly 90% detected once. Material for sequencing was peripheral blood. These TCRs come from a woman in her fifties or sixties with acute or convalescent COVID-19. Each CDR3 is given with its conserved first and last residue. Each record gives: V gene, J gene, clone size, D gene, CDR3 DNA, CDR3 protein. D genes are given only for firm matches. Some rows have no size entry. The others give once, few or many, or a class for an expanded clone.

>TRBV19|TRBJ1-2|.|TRBD1
TGTGCCAGTAGTAATACAGGGGCATATGATGGCTACACCTTC
CASSNTGAYDGYTF
>TRBV6-4|TRBJ2-7|.|TRBD2
TGTGCCAGCAGCCCTGAGCGGGGATACGAGCAGTACTTC
CASSPERGYEQYF
>TRBV24-1|TRBJ2-7|.|.
TGTGCCACCAGTGATTGGGACAACTACGAGCAGTACTTC
CATSDWDNYEQYF
>TRBV24-1|TRBJ2-3|.|.
TGTGCCACCAGTGAGAGGACATTCACAGATACGCAGTATTTT
CATSERTFTDTQYF
>TRBV28|TRBJ2-1|.|TRBD2
TGTGCCACCGTGGGGGCTAGCGGGAATAACAATGAGCAGTTCTTC
CATVGASGNNNEQFF
>TRBV5-6|TRBJ2-7|.|.
TGTGCCACGGGATGGGGGGCCTACGAGCAGTACTTC
CATGWGAYEQYF
>TRBV5-1|TRBJ2-5|.|TRBD2
TGCGCCAGCAGCGGCGGGGGGGCGTCTCCAGAGACCCAGTACTTC
CASSGGGASPETQYF
>TRBV28|TRBJ1-5|.|TRBD1
TGTGCCAGCAGTTTAGGCCCCATTCACAGGGGGCGGGATCAGCCCCAGCATTTT
CASSLGPIHRGRDQPQHF
>TRBV3-1/TRBV3-2|TRBJ1-5|.|.
TGTGCCAGCAGCCAAGATCGGGAGGGAAAAAATCAGCCCCAGCATTTT
CASSQDREGKNQPQHF
>TRBV3-1/TRBV3-2|TRBJ2-1|.|.
TGTGCCAGCAGCCGTCAGGGAGAGCAGTTCTTC
CASSRQGEQFF
>TRBV19|TRBJ1-5|.|.
TGTGCCAGTAGTATACAGGGGATCCGGAATCAGCCCCAGCATTTT
CASSIQGIRNQPQHF
>TRBV10-3|TRBJ2-1|.|TRBD1
TGTGCCACCGAGAATGGGACAGGGGTCGACTCCTACAATGAGCAGTTCTTC
CATENGTGVDSYNEQFF
>TRBV27|TRBJ2-5|once|.
TGTGCCAGCAGAAGGGGGAGCTCCCATATCTCAGAGACCCAGTACTTC
CASRRGSSHISETQYF
>TRBV5-1|TRBJ1-1|.|.
TGCGCCAGCAGCTTGGCCGCTCTCTCGGGGGCTTTCTTT
CASSLAALSGAFF
>TRBV5-4|TRBJ2-5|.|TRBD1
TGTGCCAGCAGCCGGACAGGGGAGGGTGAGACCCAGTACTTC
CASSRTGEGETQYF
>TRBV11-2|TRBJ2-7|.|.
TGTGCCAGCAGTGAACAGGACTACGAGCAGTACTTC
CASSEQDYEQYF
>TRBV6-5|TRBJ1-4|few|.
TGTGCCAGCAGTTACTCCAGGGTTAATGAAAAACTGTTTTTT
CASSYSRVNEKLFF
>TRBV28|TRBJ1-1|.|.
TGTGCCAGCAAGGGGCGCAGGAAGAACACTGAAGCTTTCTTT
CASKGRRKNTEAFF
>TRBV5-1|TRBJ1-1|.|.
TGCGCCAGCAGCTTGGAGCGTATAAACACTGAAGCTTTCTTT
CASSLERINTEAFF
>TRBV27|TRBJ2-1|.|TRBD2
TGTGCCAGCAGTTTAGGATCACTAGCGCCCTACAATGAGCAGTTCTTC
CASSLGSLAPYNEQFF
>TRBV3-1/TRBV3-2|TRBJ2-3|.|.
TGTGCCAGCAGCCAAGCGGCGGAATTCACAGATACGCAGTATTTT
CASSQAAEFTDTQYF
>TRBV19|TRBJ1-3|.|.
TGTGCCAGTAGTACCCCTGACAGTACCTCTGGAAACACCATATATTTT
CASSTPDSTSGNTIYF
>TRBV6-2/TRBV6-3|TRBJ2-7|.|TRBD2
TGTGCCAGCAGTTACTCAGAATCTGGACTAGCGGCCTACGAGCAGTACTTC
CASSYSESGLAAYEQYF
>TRBV15|TRBJ2-5|.|TRBD2
TGTGCCACCAGCAGGCCGGGACTAGCGGGGGGGAGGATGTACCAAGAGACCCAGTACTTC
CATSRPGLAGGRMYQETQYF
>TRBV27|TRBJ1-2|once|.
TGTGCCAGCAGGGCATCAACAGGTTTCCCCTATGGCTACACCTTC
CASRASTGFPYGYTF
>TRBV5-4|TRBJ2-6|.|TRBD1
TGTGCCAGCAGCACACTACAGGGGTCTGGGGCCAACGTCCTGACTTTC
CASSTLQGSGANVLTF
>TRBV4-2|TRBJ1-4|.|.
TGTGCCAGCAGCCAAATGCAGGGGACGTCTAATGAAAAACTGTTTTTT
CASSQMQGTSNEKLFF
>TRBV13|TRBJ2-7|.|TRBD1
TGTGCCAGCAGCCTCCAGGGGGATCCACACCCCGAGCAGTACTTC
CASSLQGDPHPEQYF
>TRBV7-9|TRBJ1-6|.|.
TGTGCCAGCAGCTTAGCCGGGCGGGGGGGTTCACCCCTCCACTTT
CASSLAGRGGSPLHF
>TRBV10-3|TRBJ1-2|.|TRBD1
TGTGCCATCAGTGATTATGGACAGGGAGAATTTTTGACCTTC
CAISDYGQGEFLTF
>TRBV4-1|TRBJ1-6|.|.
TGCGCCAGCAGCCAAGAAGGGGCCTCCGGTTCACCCCTCCACTTT
CASSQEGASGSPLHF
>TRBV12-5|TRBJ1-2|.|.
TGTGCTAGTGGTTTGGGTGTACGAGGATCTGGCTACACCTTC
CASGLGVRGSGYTF
>TRBV5-1|TRBJ1-5|.|.
TGCGCCAGCAGCTTGGAGGCGGGTCAGCCCCAGCATTTT
CASSLEAGQPQHF
>TRBV3-1/TRBV3-2|TRBJ2-5|.|.
TGTGCCAGCAGCCAAGCTGGGACTGTCTTGACGGAGACCCAGTACTTC
CASSQAGTVLTETQYF
>TRBV28|TRBJ1-1|.|.
TGTGCCAGCATGATTGCGGGAATGAACACTGAAGCTTTCTTT
CASMIAGMNTEAFF
>TRBV19|TRBJ2-3|.|.
TGTGCCAGTAGCCCTGACAGGTCTAGCACAGATACGCAGTATTTT
CASSPDRSSTDTQYF
>TRBV3-1/TRBV3-2|TRBJ2-7|few|TRBD2
TGTGCCAGCAGCCCGCGGGAGAGGGGAAACGAGCAGTACTTC
CASSPRERGNEQYF
>TRBV24-1|TRBJ2-2|.|TRBD1
TGTGCCACCAGTGACCGTGACAGGGGGGTAACCGGGGAGCTGTTTTTT
CATSDRDRGVTGELFF
>TRBV15|TRBJ2-5|.|.
TGTGCCACCAGCAGTGGGGGGACTCGCCAAGAGACCCAGTACTTC
CATSSGGTRQETQYF
>TRBV18|TRBJ1-1|once|.
TGTGCCAGCTCACCACCTTTGGGAGTTTTTCAAGAAGCTTTCTTT
CASSPPLGVFQEAFF
>TRBV6-5|TRBJ2-3|.|.
TGTGCCAGCAGCCGGGAGACTAGCACAGATACGCAGTATTTT
CASSRETSTDTQYF
>TRBV5-1|TRBJ2-1|.|.
TGCGCCAGCACCCCGGGGTCGGGTGGGAATGAGCAGTTCTTC
CASTPGSGGNEQFF
>TRBV5-1|TRBJ2-7|.|.
TGCGCCAGCAGCCCTGAGGGCGGGATTACCTACGAGCAGTACTTC
CASSPEGGITYEQYF
>TRBV5-5|TRBJ1-2|.|.
TGTGCCAGCAGCTTTGGGCAGAACTATGGCTACACCTTC
CASSFGQNYGYTF
>TRBV6-1|TRBJ2-2|.|.
TGTGCCAGCAGTGAAAAAAGGCGGGAGGAGCTGTTTTTT
CASSEKRREELFF
>TRBV7-9|TRBJ1-5|.|.
TGTGCCAGCAGCTCGGACAGCTCAAATCAGCCCCAGCATTTT
CASSSDSSNQPQHF
>TRBV28|TRBJ1-2|.|TRBD1
TGTGCCAGCAGCCCTCTACAGGGGAACTATGGCTACACCTTC
CASSPLQGNYGYTF
>TRBV6-5|TRBJ2-3|.|.
TGTGCCAGCAGTCACAGGGCTGAGGGGTCAGATACGCAGTATTTT
CASSHRAEGSDTQYF
>TRBV19|TRBJ2-2|once|TRBD1
TGTGCCACGCCCGGGACAGGGACGAACACCGGGGAGCTGTTTTTT
CATPGTGTNTGELFF
>TRBV4-3|TRBJ1-1|.|.
TGCGCCAGCAGCCAAGTGAGGGCTGATAAGTTTGAAGCTTTCTTT
CASSQVRADKFEAFF
>TRBV29-1|TRBJ2-1|.|TRBD2
TGCAGCGTTGATGAGGGCGGGAGGGGTAATGAGCAGTTCTTC
CSVDEGGRGNEQFF